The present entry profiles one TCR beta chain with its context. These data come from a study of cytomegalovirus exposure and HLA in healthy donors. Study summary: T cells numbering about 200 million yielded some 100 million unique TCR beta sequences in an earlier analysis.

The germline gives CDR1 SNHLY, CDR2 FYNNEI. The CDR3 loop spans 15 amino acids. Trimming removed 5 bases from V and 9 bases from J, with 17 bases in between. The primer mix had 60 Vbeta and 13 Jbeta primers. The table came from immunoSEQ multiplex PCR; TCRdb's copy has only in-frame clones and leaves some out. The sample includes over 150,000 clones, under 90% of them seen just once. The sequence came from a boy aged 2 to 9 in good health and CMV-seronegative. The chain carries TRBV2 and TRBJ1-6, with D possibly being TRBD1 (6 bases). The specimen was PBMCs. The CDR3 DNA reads TGTGCCAGCAGTTTACAGGGCCTGGGGCTTTCACCCCTCCACTTT. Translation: CASSLQGLGLSPLHF.